This T cell receptor beta chain was retrieved from a study of PD-1 blockade in classical Hodgkin lymphoma. Overall study results and limits: Relapsed/refractory patients reportedly had the lowest baseline TCR diversity, below newly diagnosed patients, who were below healthy donors. The study found complete responders had baseline diversity similar to newly diagnosed patients.

Time point noted: cycle 4 day 1 (C4D1), after more than five weeks of nivolumab. Autologous stem cell transplantation was followed by relapse in every patient, and brentuximab vedotin exposure varied. The investigators isolated CD8+ T cells from thawed PBMCs using magnetic negative selection. Note on this clone: Its antigen is still unknown.

Some clones are missing from TCRdb's copy, which holds only in-frame ones; the method was immunoSEQ multiplex PCR. The repertoire holds 15,000 to 20,000 clones, with approximately 90% as singletons. The CDR3 runs to 17 residues. Germline loops: CDR1 SGHTA, CDR2 FQGTGA. V lost 3 bases to trimming and J lost 0 bases, with 12 bases between them. The TCR sequence derives from a human donor with classical Hodgkin lymphoma. Sequenced here: CD8+ T cells from blood, sampled before the fourth cycle of nivolumab. J is TRBJ2-6 and V is TRBV7-3; D may be TRBD1 (5 bases). In nucleotides, the CDR3 is TGTGCCAGCAGCTTTAAAACAGGTCCCTCTGGGGCCAACGTCCTGACTTTC. Translating gives CASSFKTGPSGANVLTF. The complete variable domain, with remaining parts taken from reference TRBV7-3 and TRBJ2-6, reads GAGVSQTPSNKVTEKGKYVELRCDPISGHTALYWYRQSLGQGPEFLIYFQGTGAADDSGLPNDRFFAVRPEGSVSTLKIQRTERGDSAVYLCASSFKTGPSGANVLTFGAGSRLTVL.